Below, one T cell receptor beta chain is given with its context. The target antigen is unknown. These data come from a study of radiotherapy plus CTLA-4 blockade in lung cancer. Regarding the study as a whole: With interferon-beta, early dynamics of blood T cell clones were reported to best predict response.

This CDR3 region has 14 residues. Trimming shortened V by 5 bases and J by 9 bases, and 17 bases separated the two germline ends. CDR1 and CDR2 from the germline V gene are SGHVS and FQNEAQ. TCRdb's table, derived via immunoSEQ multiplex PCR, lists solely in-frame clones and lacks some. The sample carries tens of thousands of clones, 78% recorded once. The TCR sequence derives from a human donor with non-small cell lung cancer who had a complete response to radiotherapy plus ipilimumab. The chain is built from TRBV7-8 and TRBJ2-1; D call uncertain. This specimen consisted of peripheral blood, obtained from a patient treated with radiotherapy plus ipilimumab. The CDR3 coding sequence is TGTGCCAGCAGCCCAGTGGACCCCCGAGGTGAGCAGTTCTTC. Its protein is CASSPVDPRGEQFF.